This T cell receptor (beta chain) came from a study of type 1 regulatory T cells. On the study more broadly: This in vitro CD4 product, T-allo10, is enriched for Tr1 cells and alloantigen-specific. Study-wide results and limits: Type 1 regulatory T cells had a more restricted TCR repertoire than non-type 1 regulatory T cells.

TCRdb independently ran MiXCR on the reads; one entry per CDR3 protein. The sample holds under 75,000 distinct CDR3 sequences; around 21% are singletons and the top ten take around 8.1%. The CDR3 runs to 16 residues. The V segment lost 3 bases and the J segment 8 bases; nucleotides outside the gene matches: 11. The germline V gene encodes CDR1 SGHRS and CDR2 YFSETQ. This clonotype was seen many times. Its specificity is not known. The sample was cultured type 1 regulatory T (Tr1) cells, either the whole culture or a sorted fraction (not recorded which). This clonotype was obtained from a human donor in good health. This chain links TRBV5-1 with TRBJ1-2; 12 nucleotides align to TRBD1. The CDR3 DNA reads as TGCGCCAGCAGCTGGGCCGGGACAGGGGGCACGGGAGGCTACACCTTC. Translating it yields CASSWAGTGGTGGYTF.